The 4 T cell receptor beta chains below all came from one sample that was sequenced in a study of TIL therapy for anti-PD-1-resistant metastatic lung cancer. This was the immunoSEQ v3 assay. TCRdb's table, derived via immunoSEQ multiplex PCR, lists solely in-frame clones and lacks some. In the table there are around 55,000 clones, roughly four fifths of which are singletons. Time point of the sample: pre-treatment sample, taken before nivolumab and TIL therapy. This material consisted of blood, taken at baseline. All receptors derive from a person aged 25 to 85 with non-small cell lung cancer.

As regards this clone: At one end, the junction sequence differs from germline, possibly due to a read error. The chain has TRBV7-2 and TRBJ1-2; 7 positions match TRBD1. This CDR3 region has 14 residues. Per germline, CDR1 SGHTA and CDR2 FQGNSA. In DNA, the CDR3 is TGTGCCAACAGCGCCCAGGGGGGTCTCTATGGCTACACCTTC. Encoded protein: CANSAQGGLYGYTF.

This rearrangement joins TRBV28 to TRBJ1-6, with 7 bases fitting TRBD1. Unmatched junction bases numbered 9, after V lost 3 bases and J lost 7 bases. Germline CDR1 and CDR2: MDHEN and SYDVKM. CDR3 length equals 16 residues. CDR3 residues: CASSFAPPGQNSPLHF. CDR3 bases: TGTGCCAGCAGTTTCGCCCCCCCGGGACAGAATTCACCCCTCCACTTT.

J is TRBJ1-4 and V is TRBV28; D ambiguous. CDR3 length equals 15 residues. Between the trimmed V and J ends, which lost 1 base and 2 bases, there was a span of 8 bases. Germline CDR1 reads MDHEN; CDR2 reads SYDVKM. This chain's CDR3 is CASSLYSGTNEKLFF. In DNA form, the CDR3 reads TGTGCCAGCAGTTTATACAGCGGGACTAATGAAAAACTGTTTTTT. The full variable domain, completed using reference TRBV28 and TRBJ1-4, is DVKVTQSSRYLVKRTGEKVFLECVQDMDHENMFWYRQDPGLGLRLIYFSYDVKMKEKGDIPEGYSVSREKKERFSLILESASTNQTSMYLCASSLYSGTNEKLFFGSGTQLSVL.

The V and J genes are TRBV28 and TRBJ1-1; D may be TRBD1 (5 bases). This CDR3 region has 12 residues. Trimming took 10 bases from V and 7 from J, leaving 16 bases between them. Germline assignment: CDR1 MDHEN and CDR2 SYDVKM. In nucleotides, the CDR3 is TGTGCCACATCCTGGGGCACGATTGAAGCTTTCTTT. It codes for CATSWGTIEAFF.